These T cell receptor beta chains were read from a single sample in a study of blood T cell repertoires in COVID-19. Clones were sequenced by immunoSEQ multiplex PCR, and TCRdb holds only the in-frame ones, with some missing. This repertoire shows some 300,000 clones, around nine tenths found once; its top ten account for around 9.5%. The material sequenced was PBMCs or T cells enriched from blood (not recorded which). These receptors were collected from a woman in her 40s who had recovered from COVID-19. CDR3s leave out the opening cysteine and the closing phenylalanine or tryptophan. Fields, in order: V gene, CDR3 length, CDR3 protein.

>TRBV21-1|11
ATPGTTNTEAF
>TRBV4-3|16
ASSQEVGTATSGNTIY
>TRBV20-1|9
SARGGQEQY
>TRBV30|12
AWSAGRLQETQY
>TRBV7-9|13
ASSLFRDRGSPLH
>TRBV2|12
ASSVIGGTNTIY
>TRBV2|11
ASIGLASYEQY
>TRBV29-1|10
SVEDGREAQY
>TRBV5-8|11
ASSSDGGDIQY
>TRBV9|14
ASSVELAGKTGELF
>TRBV6-5|12
ASSYGTGDQPQH
>TRBV3-1/TRBV3-2|13
ASSQGAGQNQPQH
>TRBV6-1|13
ASSEGAGSGNTIY
>TRBV24-1|12
ATRGVDRTGELF
>TRBV4-1|14
ASSQDRIAGGNTIY
>TRBV11-2|13
ASSLTSGSADTQY
>TRBV6-1|12
ASSYLAGSWPQH
>TRBV27|14
ASSFLRGGGTDTQY
>TRBV24-1|11
ATQGQHNSPLH
>TRBV7-9|11
ASSLYGDYEQY
>TRBV15|12
ATSTDRGPYGYT
>TRBV7-9|10
ASSPLTLEQY
>TRBV19|11
ASKTGTVYGYT
>TRBV6-1|12
ASSEGRVYNEQF
>TRBV5-1|14
ASSFFREWGTDTQY
>TRBV11-1|12
ASSLQGSTGELF
>TRBV7-2|13
ASSARQGANTEAF
>TRBV5-4|13
ASSPLGLGGETQY
>TRBV4-2|14
ASSPRGYELKYEQY
>TRBV18|14
ASSGDRGGHSTEAF
>TRBV18|14
ASSPEDYSTLYGYT
>TRBV30|10
AFTGDNEKLF
>TRBV4-1|11
ASSQVGSSPLH
>TRBV28|15
ASRPPSEMIYNYGYT
>TRBV5-1|13
ASNPLAASTDTQY
>TRBV7-2|13
ASSLGQGSNQPQH
>TRBV5-1|11
ASSRSPQETQY
>TRBV5-1|12
ASSQAPTSGELF
>TRBV27|12
ASSLSQGVGGYT
>TRBV6-1|13
ASSELAGGPDTQY
>TRBV13|13
ASSLYGRENSEAF
>TRBV28|12
ASSFGPRNEKLF
>TRBV6-5|10
ASGRQGYGYT
>TRBV30|10
ACEGDLNGYT
>TRBV11-3|14
ASSLFGTGGTDTQY
>TRBV28|12
ASSLSGENYGYT
>TRBV11-2|12
ASSLGAAVQPQH
>TRBV24-1|13
ATGGGRNIGNEQF
>TRBV29-1|11
SVVAGGEETQY
>TRBV18|11
ASSPFGGSEAF
>TRBV11-2|12
ASSLEQTVSGYT